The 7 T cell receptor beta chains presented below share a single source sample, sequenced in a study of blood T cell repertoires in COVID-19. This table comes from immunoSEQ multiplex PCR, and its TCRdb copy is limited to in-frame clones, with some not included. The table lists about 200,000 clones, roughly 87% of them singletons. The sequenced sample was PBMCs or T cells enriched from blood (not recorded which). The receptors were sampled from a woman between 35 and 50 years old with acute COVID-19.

CDR3 DNA sequence: TGCGCCAGCAGCTCACTAGCGGGGGGGTCCTACGAGCAGTACTTC. This encodes CASSSLAGGSYEQYF. V gene TRBV5-1 combines with J gene TRBJ2-7; 13 positions agree with TRBD2. With 3 bases clipped from V and 1 base from J, the junction kept 1 base outside the gene matches. CDR1 SGHRS and CDR2 YFSETQ come from the germline V gene. This CDR3 contains 15 residues.

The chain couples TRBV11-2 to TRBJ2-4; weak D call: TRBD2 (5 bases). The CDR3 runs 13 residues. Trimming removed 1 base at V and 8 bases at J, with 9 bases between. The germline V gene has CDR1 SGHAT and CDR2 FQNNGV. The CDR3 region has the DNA TGTGCCAGCAGCTTAGCGGGGTTGGACATTCAGTACTTC. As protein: CASSLAGLDIQYF.

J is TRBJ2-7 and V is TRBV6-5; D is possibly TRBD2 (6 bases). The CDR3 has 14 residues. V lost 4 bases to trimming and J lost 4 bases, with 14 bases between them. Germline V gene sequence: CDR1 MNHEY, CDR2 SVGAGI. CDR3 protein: CASSSPGGRYEQYF. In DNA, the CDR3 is TGTGCCAGCAGTTCCCCGGGTGGGAGGTACGAGCAGTACTTC.

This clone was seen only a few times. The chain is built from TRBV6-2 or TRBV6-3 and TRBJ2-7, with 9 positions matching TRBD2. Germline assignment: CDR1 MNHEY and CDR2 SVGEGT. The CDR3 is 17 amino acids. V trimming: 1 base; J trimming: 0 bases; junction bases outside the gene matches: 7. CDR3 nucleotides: TGTGCCAGCAGTTACTTGGGGGCTAGCGGGGCCTCCTACGAGCAGTACTTC. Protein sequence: CASSYLGASGASYEQYF.

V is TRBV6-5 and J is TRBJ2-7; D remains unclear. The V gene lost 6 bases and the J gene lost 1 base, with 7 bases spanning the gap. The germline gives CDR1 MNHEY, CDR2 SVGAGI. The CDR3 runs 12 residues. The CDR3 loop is CASSFVSYEQYF. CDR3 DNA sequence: TGTGCCAGCAGCTTCGTTTCCTACGAGCAGTACTTC.

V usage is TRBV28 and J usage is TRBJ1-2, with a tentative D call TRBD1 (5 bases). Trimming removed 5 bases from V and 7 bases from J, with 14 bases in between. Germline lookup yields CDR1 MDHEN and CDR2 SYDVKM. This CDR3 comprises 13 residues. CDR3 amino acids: CASSILTAFGYTF. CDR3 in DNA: TGTGCCAGCAGTATCTTGACAGCTTTTGGCTACACCTTC.

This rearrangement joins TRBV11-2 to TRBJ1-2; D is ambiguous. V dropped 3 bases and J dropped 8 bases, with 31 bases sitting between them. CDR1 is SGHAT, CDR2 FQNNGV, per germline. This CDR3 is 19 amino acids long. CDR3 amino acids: CASSLEGARHQSMSSGYTF. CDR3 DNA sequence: TGTGCCAGCAGCTTGGAGGGTGCGAGACACCAGTCTATGAGTTCGGGCTACACCTTC.